One sample yielded the 30 T cell receptor beta chains listed below, sequenced in a study of cytomegalovirus exposure and HLA in healthy donors. A multiplex PCR was run with 60 Vbeta primers and 13 Jbeta primers. Sequencing was performed with immunoSEQ multiplex PCR; in TCRdb, only in-frame clones are kept and a portion is missing. This sample has approximately 140,000 clones, with roughly 73% found just once. Sequencing was done on a sample of PBMCs. The source is a woman aged 18 to 35 in good health and CMV-seronegative.

CDR3 residues: CASSLGRENIQYF. In nucleotides, the CDR3 is TGTGCCAGCAGCTTAGGCAGGGAAAACATTCAGTACTTC. The V call is TRBV7-9, the J call TRBJ2-4; D possibly corresponds to TRBD1 (5 bases). The CDR3 spans 13 residues. Deletions cut 1 base from V and 5 bases from J, with 6 bases between. The germline gives CDR1 SEHNR, CDR2 FQNEAQ (reference sequence).

This clone was detected only a few times. A much larger clone differs from this one at a single base, so this may be a read error. Other DNA sequences in this sample translate to the same CDR3. This chain links TRBV4-1 with TRBJ2-2; 11 nucleotides align to TRBD2. The length of the CDR3 is 15 residues. The J segment lost 6 bases and the V segment lost 0 bases, leaving 0 bases of the junction unmatched. Germline V gives CDR1 MGHRA, CDR2 YSYEKL. CDR3 amino acids: CASSQDSGGAGELFF. The CDR3 coding sequence is TGCGCCAGCAGCCAAGATAGCGGGGGGGCCGGGGAGCTGTTTTTT.

The chain employs TRBV4-1 and TRBJ2-7; 10 nucleotides line up with TRBD1. Germline loops: CDR1 MGHRA, CDR2 YSYEKL. The CDR3 spans 14 residues. V shed 0 bases, J shed 12 bases, and the junction held 8 bases outside the gene matches. CDR3 amino acids: CASSQEDRGLGLYF. In DNA form, the CDR3 reads TGCGCCAGCAGCCAAGAAGACAGGGGGCTAGGGTTGTACTTC.

This clone was observed a few times. V gene TRBV29-1 combines with J gene TRBJ2-5; D unresolved. The CDR3 spans 13 residues. The germline gives CDR1 SQVTM, CDR2 ANQGSEA. Trimming removed 5 bases from V and 2 bases from J, with 12 bases in between. CDR3 protein: CSVRRTNQETQYF. The CDR3 nucleotides are TGCAGCGTTCGCCGCACAAATCAAGAGACCCAGTACTTC.

J is TRBJ2-3 and V is TRBV18; 9 bases align to TRBD2. There are 15 residues in the CDR3. CDR1 and CDR2 (germline): KGHSH, LQKENI. The V gene end was trimmed by 3 bases and the J gene end by 2 bases; junction bases not matched to a gene: 3. The CDR3 coding sequence is TGTGCCAGCTCACCTAGCGGGAGCTCCACAGATACGCAGTATTTT. This codes for CASSPSGSSTDTQYF.

V is TRBV7-6 and J is TRBJ2-5, with 8 bases fitting TRBD1. The CDR3 contains 14 residues. CDR1 and CDR2 from the germline V gene are SGHVS and FNYEAQ. The ends lost 5 bases at V and 5 bases at J; junction bases unmatched: 7. CDR3 DNA sequence: TGTGCCAGCAGCGCCGGGACAGGAAGGGAGACCCAGTACTTC. Translation gives CASSAGTGRETQYF.

The genes are TRBV4-1 and TRBJ2-3; possible D gene TRBD1, 6 bases. Germline values: CDR1 MGHRA, CDR2 YSYEKL. V dropped 3 bases and J dropped 3 bases, with 16 bases sitting between them. This CDR3 comprises 16 residues. The CDR3 protein is CASSQVDSPDTDTQYF. As DNA, the CDR3 is TGCGCCAGCAGCCAGGTGGACAGCCCAGATACAGATACGCAGTATTTT.

The chain uses TRBV15 and TRBJ1-1, with D unresolved. CDR1 and CDR2 (germline): LNHNV, YYDKDF (reference sequence). Trimming pared 4 bases from V and 0 bases from J, leaving 6 bases between. There are 13 residues in the CDR3. The CDR3 bases are TGTGCCACCAGCACAGACATGAACACTGAAGCTTTCTTT. Amino acid sequence: CATSTDMNTEAFF.

The rearrangement links TRBV4-3 to TRBJ1-4; TRBD1 matches 9 bases. Trimming cost V 1 base and J 5 bases; bases outside gene matches: 5. Per germline, CDR1 LGHNA and CDR2 YSLEER. The CDR3 runs 16 residues. The CDR3: CASSQGAGTGNEKLFF. CDR3 nucleotides: TGCGCCAGCAGCCAAGGGGCGGGGACAGGGAATGAAAAACTGTTTTTT.

The CDR3 region has the DNA TGTGCCAGCAGCGACAACCCAGGGTTTGGTGAGCAGTTCTTC. It yields the protein CASSDNPGFGEQFF. The J gene is TRBJ2-1, the V gene TRBV2, with D perhaps matching TRBD1 (5 bases). The ends were cut back, 6 bases at V and 9 bases at J, with 18 bases in the middle. CDR3 length equals 14 residues. Germline CDR1 and CDR2: SNHLY and FYNNEI.

The chain couples TRBV4-3 to TRBJ1-3, with D perhaps matching TRBD1 (5 bases). V lost 0 bases and J lost 0, with 9 bases in between. This CDR3 comprises 16 residues. The germline V gene has CDR1 LGHNA and CDR2 YSLEER. CDR3 sequence: CASSQDGGYSGNTIYF. The CDR3 DNA is TGCGCCAGCAGCCAAGATGGGGGGTACTCTGGAAACACCATATATTTT.

The chain is built from TRBV30 and TRBJ2-2; TRBD1 might be the D (5 bases). The V end was cut by 3 bases, the J end by 7 bases, with 9 bases between. Germline V CDR1 and CDR2: GTSNPN, SVGIG (reference sequence). The CDR3 sequence is 12 residues long. The CDR3 bases are TGTGCCTGGAGCCAAGGGGACGGGGAGCTGTTTTTT. Translating gives CAWSQGDGELFF.

This clone appeared a few times. V gene TRBV6-5 combines with J gene TRBJ1-1, with D possibly matching TRBD1 (6 bases). The CDR3 contains 14 residues. Trimming took off 7 bases at V and 1 base at J, with 13 bases between the two ends. Germline V gene sequence: CDR1 MNHEY, CDR2 SVGAGI. The CDR3 DNA reads TGTGCCAGCAATCGGGGGGGGGCGAACACTGAAGCTTTCTTT. Protein: CASNRGGANTEAFF.

This clone showed up just once. Lacking the conserved final phenylalanine or tryptophan, this CDR3 likely reflects a read error. This chain uses TRBV25-1 with TRBJ1-6; D ambiguous. Germline values: CDR1 MGHDK, CDR2 SYGVNS. CDR3 length: 14 residues. The CDR3 DNA reads as TGTGCCGGCAGTGACACCGGGGATATTTCACCCCTCCACCTT. Amino acids: CAGSDTGDISPLHL.

J is TRBJ1-1 and V is TRBV6-5, with 9 bases that match TRBD1. With 5 bases clipped from V and 3 bases from J, the junction kept 4 bases outside the gene matches. Germline CDR1 and CDR2: MNHEY and SVGAGI. This CDR3 contains 14 residues. The CDR3 DNA sequence: TGTGCCAGCAGTCCTCGGGACAGGGACACTGAAGCTTTCTTT. Its translation: CASSPRDRDTEAFF.

The V gene is TRBV28, the J gene TRBJ2-1; weak D call: TRBD2 (5 bases). The V end lost 5 bases, the J end lost 7 bases, and 18 bases lay between the germline ends. CDR1 and CDR2 (germline): MDHEN, SYDVKM. This CDR3 has 15 residues. The CDR3, as DNA: TGTGCCAGCAGTCCCCCGGGATCTCAGAGGAATGAGCAGTTCTTC. It yields the protein CASSPPGSQRNEQFF.

In its sample, this clone was seen once. This rearrangement joins TRBV4-1 to TRBJ2-5; 11 positions agree with TRBD1. Per germline, CDR1 MGHRA and CDR2 YSYEKL. The V segment lost 1 base and the J segment 0 bases; nucleotides outside the gene matches: 10. CDR3 length: 19 residues. CDR3 sequence (DNA): TGCGCCAGCAGCCAAGTGAGGACAGGGGGCCCGACGAACCAAGAGACCCAGTACTTC. Its protein product is CASSQVRTGGPTNQETQYF.

V gene TRBV9 combines with J gene TRBJ1-2, with 8 bases fitting TRBD1. Germline CDR1 and CDR2: SGDLS and YYNGEE. The CDR3 sequence is 15 residues long. V was clipped by 2 bases and J by 5 bases; unmatched bases: 8. The CDR3 sequence: CASSVLGQGGYGYTF. The CDR3 DNA sequence: TGTGCCAGCAGCGTCCTAGGACAGGGCGGATATGGCTACACCTTC.

This clone came up once. The gene calls are TRBV7-8 and TRBJ2-3; D uncertain. Trimming pared 5 bases from V and 2 bases from J, leaving 5 bases between. The CDR3 loop spans 12 amino acids. Germline CDR1 is SGHVS and CDR2 is FQNEAQ. CDR3: CASSPHTDTQYF. The CDR3 region has the DNA TGTGCCAGCAGCCCACACACAGATACGCAGTATTTT.

The CDR3 DNA is TGTGCCAGCAGCTCCGGACATATTAATGAAAAACTGTTTTTT. Translating gives CASSSGHINEKLFF. V and J are TRBV9 and TRBJ1-4; a possible D gene is TRBD1 (5 bases). V dropped 4 bases and J dropped 4 bases, with 11 bases sitting between them. Germline CDR1 SGDLS, CDR2 YYNGEE. CDR3 length equals 14 residues.

This chain joins TRBV9 and TRBJ2-7, with 11 bases lining up with TRBD2. V shed 3 bases, J shed 5 bases, and the junction held 7 bases outside the gene matches. Germline CDR1 reads SGDLS; CDR2 reads YYNGEE. The CDR3 has 15 residues. The DNA of the CDR3 is TGTGCCAGCAGCGCCCTTGGGACTAGCGGTGACGAGCAGTACTTC. Residues: CASSALGTSGDEQYF.

The V gene is TRBV6-5, the J gene TRBJ1-5; D not resolved. This CDR3 has 12 residues. Germline V gives CDR1 MNHEY, CDR2 SVGAGI. V was pared by 7 bases and J by 6 bases, with 10 bases between. CDR3 residues: CASTTMGQPQHF. The CDR3 DNA sequence: TGTGCCAGCACCACTATGGGTCAGCCCCAGCATTTT.

The chain uses TRBV25-1 and TRBJ2-1, with TRBD2 matching 10 bases. The germline V gene encodes CDR1 MGHDK and CDR2 SYGVNS. This CDR3 has 13 residues. Here the CDR3 reads CASGLALYNEQFF. The CDR3, as DNA: TGTGCGTCGGGACTAGCGTTGTACAATGAGCAGTTCTTC.

This chain links TRBV7-2 with TRBJ1-4; D perhaps matches TRBD1 (5 bases). The V gene's germline CDR1 is SGHTA and CDR2 FQGNSA. This CDR3 is 15 amino acids long. The V end was cut by 1 base, the J end by 3 bases, with 9 bases between. DNA of the CDR3: TGTGCCAGCAGCTTAGATGGGGGGGCTAATGAAAAACTGTTTTTT. Amino acids: CASSLDGGANEKLFF.

In this sample, this clone turned up a few times. CDR3 region: CASNPTVNTEAFF. The DNA of the CDR3 is TGCGCCAGCAACCCGACAGTAAACACTGAAGCTTTCTTT. The chain has TRBV10-1 and TRBJ1-1; the D gene is possibly TRBD1 (5 bases). This CDR3 spans 13 amino acids. V was shortened by 7 bases and J by 2 bases, with 11 bases between the two germline ends. CDR1 and CDR2 from the germline V gene are WNHNN and SYGVQD (reference sequence).

The chain links TRBV11-3 to TRBJ1-2, with TRBD1 matching over 10 bases. V shed 5 bases, J shed 10 bases, and the junction held 13 bases outside the gene matches. This CDR3 is built from 15 residues. Germline-derived CDR1 and CDR2 are SGHNT and YENEEA. CDR3 DNA sequence: TGTGCCAGCAGCCCCGTCGCCGGGACAGGGGATGTCTACACCTTC. Translating it yields CASSPVAGTGDVYTF.

This chain joins TRBV25-1 and TRBJ1-3, with a weak D call TRBD1 (6 bases). Germline values: CDR1 MGHDK, CDR2 SYGVNS. The CDR3 runs 18 residues. Deletions cut 3 bases from V and 4 bases from J, with 22 bases between. The CDR3 region has the DNA TGTGCCAGCAGTGAGGGGAGGTTCGGGGGGCGTCTCGGAAACACCATATATTTT. Protein sequence: CASSEGRFGGRLGNTIYF.

The chain combines TRBV7-2 with TRBJ2-2; 7 bases match TRBD1. Germline CDR1 is SGHTA and CDR2 is FQGNSA. Trimming cost V 5 bases and J 4 bases; bases outside gene matches: 4. This CDR3 region has 14 residues. CDR3 DNA: TGTGCCAGCAGCCAGAGGACAGGCACCGGGGAGCTGTTTTTT. Translating gives CASSQRTGTGELFF.

This rearrangement joins TRBV7-9 to TRBJ1-2; 7 bases fit TRBD1. The CDR3 length is 13 residues. Trimming removed 2 bases from V and 8 bases from J; junction bases left unmatched: 5. Germline V gives CDR1 SEHNR, CDR2 FQNEAQ (reference sequence). The CDR3 nucleotides read TGTGCCAGCAGCTTACAGACAGGGCAAGGCTACACCTTC. Amino acid sequence: CASSLQTGQGYTF.

Only a few counts were recorded for this clone. V gene TRBV5-1 combines with J gene TRBJ1-1, with D unresolved. The CDR3 sequence is 15 residues long. Germline CDR1 and CDR2: SGHRS and YFSETQ. Trimming stripped 6 bases from V and 5 bases from J, with 20 bases between. The CDR3 DNA reads TGCGCCAGCACTCTAGACGGAGGGCGCGGAACTGAAGCTTTCTTT. It is translated as CASTLDGGRGTEAFF.